The T cell receptor beta chain described here comes from a study of blood T cell repertoires in COVID-19. Study as a whole: Acute and convalescent COVID-19 specimens originated in the United States, Italy and Spain. PBMCs, B-cell-depleted T cells, or T cells provided the cDNA or gDNA that made up the material.

Per the original data handling: Amplification of reference gene primers provided the estimated nucleated cell counts. Profiling relied on immunoSEQ multiplex PCR, and the TCRdb table lists in-frame clones only, not all of them. The V and J calls and clone size were taken over from that table, and D and trimming were inferred from the DNA. The repertoire holds about 250,000 clones, with approximately 81% as singletons. Trimming took 1 base from V and 6 from J; bases not matched to a gene: 3. The germline CDR1 and CDR2 sequences are SGHRS and YFSETQ. The CDR3 contains 14 residues. This clone occurred once.

The sequence was collected from a woman in her fifties or sixties who had been exposed to COVID-19. The material sequenced was PBMCs or T cells enriched from blood (not recorded which). The chain joins TRBV5-1 to TRBJ2-3; 9 positions agree with TRBD1. Here the CDR3 DNA reads TGCGCCAGCAGCTTGACAGGGGGCTCGGATACGCAGTATTTT. Amino acid sequence: CASSLTGGSDTQYF.